What follows are 27 T cell receptor beta chains derived from one specimen sequenced in a study of blood T cell repertoires in COVID-19. Produced via immunoSEQ multiplex PCR; TCRdb's table is partial and in-frame only. The profile shows 200,000 to 250,000 clones, 65% to 85% of them singletons. The specimen sequenced was peripheral blood. The receptors derive from a woman of 80 years or more with acute or convalescent COVID-19.

The chain joins TRBV5-1 to TRBJ2-5; 10 bases fit TRBD2. Germline V gives CDR1 SGHRS, CDR2 YFSETQ. Unmatched junction bases numbered 10, after V lost 1 base and J lost 4 bases. The CDR3 consists of 17 residues. The DNA for the CDR3 is TGCGCCAGCAGCTTGCGGCCGAGCGGGGGGGCCGCAGAGACCCAGTACTTC. This translates into CASSLRPSGGAAETQYF.

The V gene is TRBV7-3, the J gene TRBJ1-1; D unresolved. Per the germline V gene, CDR1 is SGHTA and CDR2 is FQGTGA. The CDR3 spans 13 residues. V was shortened by 5 bases and J by 0 bases, with 7 bases between the two germline ends. The CDR3 is CASSNNMNTEAFF. CDR3 DNA sequence: TGTGCCAGCAGCAATAATATGAACACTGAAGCTTTCTTT. The variable domain in full, with the rest retrieved from reference TRBV7-3 and TRBJ1-1, is GAGVSQTPSNKVTEKGKYVELRCDPISGHTALYWYRQSLGQGPEFLIYFQGTGAADDSGLPNDRFFAVRPEGSVSTLKIQRTERGDSAVYLCASSNNMNTEAFFGQGTRLTVV.

This sequence joins TRBV10-3 and TRBJ1-2, with a tentative D call TRBD1 (6 bases). Germline loops: CDR1 ENHRY, CDR2 SYGVKD. This CDR3 is built from 17 residues. V was cut by 0 bases and J by 0 bases, with 14 bases left in between. The DNA for the CDR3 is TGTGCCATCAGTGAGTCTTCTGGGGGCACTTCTAACTATGGCTACACCTTC. It yields the protein CAISESSGGTSNYGYTF.

This chain uses TRBV5-1 with TRBJ2-1; D perhaps matches TRBD1 (6 bases). V was cut by 2 bases and J by 5 bases, with 11 bases left in between. From germline, CDR1 is SGHRS and CDR2 YFSETQ. This CDR3 is built from 14 residues. CDR3 sequence reads: CASSFAGADNEQFF. The CDR3 DNA reads TGCGCCAGCAGCTTTGCAGGGGCGGACAATGAGCAGTTCTTC.

The genes are TRBV7-3 and TRBJ2-7, with TRBD2 matching over 8 bases. Trimming removed 4 bases from V and 3 bases from J; junction bases left unmatched: 2. Germline CDR1 is SGHTA and CDR2 is FQGTGA. The CDR3 runs to 13 residues. CDR3 sequence: CASSYLAGYEQYF. CDR3 DNA sequence: TGTGCCAGCAGCTACCTAGCGGGCTACGAGCAGTACTTC. Full variable domain (outside the CDR3, taken from reference TRBV7-3 and TRBJ2-7): GAGVSQTPSNKVTEKGKYVELRCDPISGHTALYWYRQSLGQGPEFLIYFQGTGAADDSGLPNDRFFAVRPEGSVSTLKIQRTERGDSAVYLCASSYLAGYEQYFGPGTRLTVT.

This clone was recorded only once. The chain couples TRBV5-5 to TRBJ1-1, with 7 bases identical to TRBD1. Per germline, CDR1 SGHKS and CDR2 YYEKEE (reference sequence). V shed 3 bases, J shed 4 bases, and the junction held 3 bases outside the gene matches. The CDR3 consists of 13 residues. The CDR3 DNA reads TGTGCCAGCAGCTCCGAGGGGGCCACTGAAGCTTTCTTT. Protein sequence: CASSSEGATEAFF.

Worth noting for this clone: At the DNA level, this CDR3 is encoded by other sequences in the same sample as well. This rearrangement joins TRBV7-2 to TRBJ2-4, with D hard to call. Germline V lookup: CDR1 SGHTA, CDR2 FQGNSA. The CDR3 runs to 13 residues. V was shortened by 5 bases and J by 0 bases, with 5 bases between the two germline ends. Here the CDR3 reads CASSLLAKNIQYF. CDR3 in DNA: TGTGCCAGCAGCCTACTAGCCAAAAACATTCAGTACTTC. Filled out from reference TRBV7-2 and TRBJ2-4, the complete variable domain reads GAGVSQSPSNKVTEKGKDVELRCDPISGHTALYWYRQSLGQGLEFLIYFQGNSAPDKSGLPSDRFSAERTGGSVSTLTIQRTQQEDSAVYLCASSLLAKNIQYFGAGTRLSVL.

This CDR3 is CASSEESAGVGQPQHF. CDR3 coding DNA: TGTGCCAGCAGTGAAGAGTCTGCAGGGGTAGGTCAGCCCCAGCATTTT. V and J are TRBV2 and TRBJ1-5; D perhaps matches TRBD1 (6 bases). Germline CDR1 and CDR2: SNHLY and FYNNEI. CDR3 length: 16 amino acids. The germline V and J ends were trimmed by 1 base and 6 bases, with 16 bases remaining between them.

This clone has more than one count but fewer than ten. The chain joins TRBV19 to TRBJ1-6; D is ambiguous. V lost 5 bases and J 10 bases, leaving 30 bases between the germline ends. Germline CDR1 is LNHDA and CDR2 is SQIVND (reference sequence). The CDR3 is 19 residues long. CDR3 protein: CASSAPLADIWAHSSPLHF. DNA for the CDR3: TGTGCCAGTAGTGCCCCACTTGCTGACATTTGGGCCCACTCGTCACCCCTCCACTTT.

This rearrangement joins TRBV11-1 to TRBJ2-7; a weak D match, TRBD2 (6 bases). The V end lost 1 base, the J end lost 6 bases, and 19 bases lay between the germline ends. CDR3 size: 16 residues. Looked up from germline, CDR1 is SGHAT and CDR2 is FQDESV (reference sequence). In DNA, the CDR3 is TGTGCCAGCAGCTTAGAATCCGGGCTAGCGTTCTCCGAGCAGTACTTC. Amino acid sequence: CASSLESGLAFSEQYF. The variable domain in full, with the rest retrieved from reference TRBV11-1 and TRBJ2-7, is EAEVAQSPRYKITEKSQAVAFWCDPISGHATLYWYRQILGQGPELLVQFQDESVVDDSQLPKDRFSAERLKGVDSTLKIQPAELGDSAMYLCASSLESGLAFSEQYFGPGTRLTVT.

The chain recombines TRBV5-1 with TRBJ1-1, with D unclear. The length of the CDR3 is 13 residues. In germline, CDR1 is SGHRS, CDR2 YFSETQ. Trimming cost V 3 bases and J 1 base, with 7 bases left between them. The CDR3 reads CASSWAWNTEAFF. CDR3 sequence (DNA): TGCGCCAGCAGCTGGGCATGGAACACTGAAGCTTTCTTT.

The chain has TRBV10-3 and TRBJ2-1; 12 bases align to TRBD2. Germline trimming cut 8 bases from V and 3 bases from J; bases unmatched to any gene: 8. Germline V gene sequence: CDR1 ENHRY, CDR2 SYGVKD. This CDR3 is 16 amino acids long. This CDR3 is CAIGASGGADYNEQFF. DNA for the CDR3: TGTGCCATCGGGGCTAGCGGGGGGGCCGACTACAATGAGCAGTTCTTC.

This clone was picked up one time. The V gene is TRBV21-1, the J gene TRBJ1-5. TRBV21-1 is listed as a pseudogene. The CDR3 loop spans 18 amino acids. CDR3 DNA sequence: TGTGCCAGCAGCAGGAGGAAGGGCAGGAGGGGAGGCAATCAGCCCCAGCATTTT. Residues: CASSRRKGRRGGNQPQHF.

J is TRBJ2-2 and V is TRBV5-1; tentative D call: TRBD2 (6 bases). The germline V and J ends were trimmed by 4 bases and 4 bases, with 14 bases remaining between them. Germline V lookup: CDR1 SGHRS, CDR2 YFSETQ. CDR3 length equals 15 residues. The CDR3 region is CASSDGPGGTGELFF. CDR3 bases: TGCGCCAGCAGCGACGGACCCGGGGGCACCGGGGAGCTGTTTTTT.

CDR3 amino acids: CASRPLGEDTQYF. DNA of the CDR3: TGTGCCAGTAGGCCATTAGGGGAAGATACGCAGTATTTT. The rearrangement uses TRBV19 and TRBJ2-3; the D gene is possibly TRBD1 (5 bases). The CDR3 length is 13 residues. Germline V gene sequence: CDR1 LNHDA, CDR2 SQIVND (reference sequence). V was shortened by 6 bases and J by 5 bases, with 12 bases between the two germline ends.

The V call is TRBV7-9, the J call TRBJ2-1, with D possibly matching TRBD2 (5 bases). The CDR3 extends over 13 amino acids. The germline gives CDR1 SEHNR, CDR2 FQNEAQ (reference sequence). V was cut by 0 bases and J by 5 bases, with 5 bases left in between. The CDR3 region has the DNA TGTGCCAGCAGCTTAGCCGGGAACAATGAGCAGTTCTTC. Residues: CASSLAGNNEQFF.

The chain's CDR3 is CASSLREKLFF. In DNA form, the CDR3 reads TGTGCCAGCAGCCTACGTGAAAAACTGTTTTTT. The chain uses TRBV2 and TRBJ1-4, with D hard to call. Per germline, CDR1 SNHLY and CDR2 FYNNEI. There are 11 residues in the CDR3. Trimming removed 6 bases from V and 7 bases from J, with 6 bases in between. The full variable domain, its missing parts supplied by reference TRBV2 and TRBJ1-4, is EPEVTQTPSHQVTQMGQEVILRCVPISNHLYFYWYRQILGQKVEFLVSFYNNEISEKSEIFDDQFSVERPDGSNFTLKIRSTKLEDSAMYFCASSLREKLFFGSGTQLSVL.

As concerns this clone: Different DNA sequences within this sample yield the same CDR3. The CDR3 DNA reads as TGTGCCAGTAGTATAGTTCAGGGGAATGGCTACACCTTC. Its protein product is CASSIVQGNGYTF. The V and J genes are TRBV19 and TRBJ1-2; tentatively, D is TRBD1 (6 bases). The CDR3 consists of 13 residues. The ends were cut back, 1 base at V and 6 bases at J, with 9 bases in the middle. CDR1 is LNHDA, CDR2 SQIVND, per germline (reference sequence).

The rearrangement uses TRBV28 and TRBJ2-4, with D possibly TRBD1 on 5 matching bases. The V gene's germline CDR1 is MDHEN and CDR2 SYDVKM. The CDR3 is made up of 13 amino acids. The V end lost 1 base, the J end lost 5 bases, and 6 bases lay between the germline ends. The CDR3 region has the DNA TGTGCCAGCAGTTTATTACAGGAAAACATTCAGTACTTC. Translated, it gives CASSLLQENIQYF.

V and J are TRBV7-9 and TRBJ2-7; D unclear. CDR3 length: 11 residues. In germline, CDR1 is SEHNR, CDR2 FQNEAQ (reference sequence). V was trimmed by 4 bases and J by 3 bases, leaving 4 bases between them. CDR3 residues: CASSSHYEQYF. CDR3 DNA: TGTGCCAGCAGCTCCCACTACGAGCAGTACTTC. Complete variable domain (other parts from reference TRBV7-9 and TRBJ2-7): DTGVSQNPRHKITKRGQNVTFRCDPISEHNRLYWYRQTLGQGPEFLTYFQNEAQLEKSRLLSDRFSAERPKGSFSTLEIQRTEQGDSAMYLCASSSHYEQYFGPGTRLTVT.

This chain connects TRBV29-1 to TRBJ2-3; possibly TRBD2 for D (5 bases). The CDR3 loop spans 13 amino acids. CDR1 and CDR2 from the germline V gene are SQVTM and ANQGSEA. The V end was cut by 1 base, the J end by 0 bases, with 5 bases between. CDR3 nucleotides: TGCAGCGTTGAAGGCGGGAGCACAGATACGCAGTATTTT. Translating it yields CSVEGGSTDTQYF.

The J gene is TRBJ2-1, the V gene TRBV3-1 (or the pseudogene TRBV3-2), with a weak D call TRBD2 (5 bases). V gave up 0 bases and J gave up 5 bases, with 11 bases separating them. Germline lookup yields CDR1 LGHDT and CDR2 YNNKEL (reference sequence). The CDR3 contains 15 residues. The CDR3 DNA follows: TGTGCCAGCAGCCAAGACGCTAGCAGCCACAATGAGCAGTTCTTC. This encodes CASSQDASSHNEQFF.

The chain combines TRBV5-1 with TRBJ1-2, with 10 bases aligning to TRBD1. The CDR3 runs 14 residues. V lost 4 bases and J lost 8; bases outside the gene matches: 8. Looked up from germline, CDR1 is SGHRS and CDR2 is YFSETQ. The DNA for the CDR3 is TGCGCCAGCAGCCCGGGACAGGGGATTCGGGGCTACACCTTC. This encodes CASSPGQGIRGYTF. The entire variable domain, with the rest obtained from reference TRBV5-1 and TRBJ1-2, is as follows: KAGVTQTPRYLIKTRGQQVTLSCSPISGHRSVSWYQQTPGQGLQFLFEYFSETQRNKGNFPGRFSGRQFSNSRSEMNVSTLELGDSALYLCASSPGQGIRGYTFGSGTRLTVV.

The chain joins TRBV30 to TRBJ1-1; 8 nucleotides agree with TRBD1. Germline CDR1 and CDR2: GTSNPN and SVGIG (reference sequence). There are 13 residues in the CDR3. Trimming at V came to 5 bases and at J to 1 base, leaving 3 bases not matched to a gene. The CDR3 loop is CAWQGAPNTEAFF. CDR3 coding DNA: TGTGCCTGGCAGGGGGCTCCGAACACTGAAGCTTTCTTT.

This chain joins TRBV19 and TRBJ2-2, with D perhaps matching TRBD1 (6 bases). The V gene lost 5 bases and the J gene lost 4 bases, with 11 bases spanning the gap. CDR1 and CDR2 from the germline V gene are LNHDA and SQIVND (reference sequence). The CDR3 covers 14 residues. The DNA for the CDR3 is TGTGCCAGTAGTTCTACAGGGTCCACCGGGGAGCTGTTTTTT. Translated: CASSSTGSTGELFF.

The rearrangement links TRBV27 to TRBJ1-6; D is possibly TRBD1 (5 bases). The CDR3 has 13 amino acids. Trimming left V 5 bases short and J 7 bases short, with 9 bases between. Germline values: CDR1 MNHEY, CDR2 SMNVEV (reference sequence). For the CDR3, the DNA is TGTGCCAGCAGTGGGCGGGGGAATTCACCCCTCCACTTT. Protein sequence: CASSGRGNSPLHF.

The J gene is TRBJ2-2, the V gene TRBV29-1; the D gene is possibly TRBD2 (5 bases). This CDR3 is built from 14 residues. The germline CDR1 and CDR2 sequences are SQVTM and ANQGSEA. Trimming pared 3 bases from V and 4 bases from J, leaving 12 bases between. The CDR3 region has the DNA TGCAGCGTTGATCTTACTAGATCCACCGGGGAGCTGTTTTTT. It codes for CSVDLTRSTGELFF.